The 12 T cell receptor beta chains below come from one sample, sequenced in a study of CD8 T cells in ankylosing spondylitis. TCRdb fed the 5' RACE reads into MiXCR, producing one record per CDR3 protein. The data show around 300,000 distinct CDR3 sequences, around 21% seen once. Material for sequencing was blood, either unsorted or a sorted T cell fraction (not recorded which). Receptor source: a female donor with ankylosing spondylitis or in good health (not recorded which).

The chain uses TRBV7-8 and TRBJ1-5, with 7 bases fitting TRBD1. Germline lookup yields CDR1 SGHVS and CDR2 FQNEAQ. With 5 bases clipped from V and 9 bases from J, the junction kept 10 bases outside the gene matches. The CDR3 runs to 14 residues. Here the CDR3 reads CASSHDRAAGPQHF. The CDR3 coding sequence is TGTGCCAGCAGCCACGACAGGGCCGCCGGGCCCCAGCATTTT. The variable domain in full, with the rest retrieved from reference TRBV7-8 and TRBJ1-5, is GAGVSQSPRYKVAKRGQDVALRCDPISGHVSLFWYQQALGQGPEFLTYFQNEAQLDKSGLPSDRFFAERPEGSVSTLKIQRTQQEDSAVYLCASSHDRAAGPQHFGDGTRLSIL.

This clonotype was observed a handful of times. The chain links TRBV20-1 to TRBJ2-3, with TRBD1 matching over 9 bases. J was trimmed by 1 base and V by 2 bases; bases with no gene match: 4. The CDR3 has 15 residues. Germline loops: CDR1 DFQATT, CDR2 SNEGSKA (reference sequence). This chain's CDR3 is CSARQQGAGTDTQYF. CDR3 nucleotides: TGCAGTGCTAGACAACAGGGGGCGGGCACAGATACGCAGTATTTT.

This clonotype came up a few times. The chain employs TRBV20-1 and TRBJ1-1, with D perhaps matching TRBD1 (5 bases). This CDR3 has 14 amino acids. V was shortened by 0 bases and J by 8 bases, with 16 bases between the two germline ends. The germline CDR1 and CDR2 sequences are DFQATT and SNEGSKA (reference sequence). The CDR3 protein is CSARDLTRAGEAFF. As DNA, the CDR3 is TGCAGTGCTAGAGACCTCACCCGGGCAGGGGAAGCTTTCTTT.

A few counts support this clonotype. The chain carries TRBV7-3 and TRBJ2-2; 10 positions match TRBD2. V shed 5 bases, J shed 1 base, and the junction held 4 bases outside the gene matches. This CDR3 has 16 residues. Germline V gene sequence: CDR1 SGHTA, CDR2 FQGTGA. CDR3 amino acids: CASSTRTSGNTGELFF. The DNA for the CDR3 is TGTGCCAGCAGCACCCGGACTAGCGGGAACACCGGGGAGCTGTTTTTT. Filled out from reference TRBV7-3 and TRBJ2-2, the complete variable domain reads GAGVSQTPSNKVTEKGKYVELRCDPISGHTALYWYRQSLGQGPEFLIYFQGTGAADDSGLPNDRFFAVRPEGSVSTLKIQRTERGDSAVYLCASSTRTSGNTGELFFGEGSRLTVL.

This clonotype has just a few counts. The chain carries TRBV20-1 and TRBJ1-5; a weak D match, TRBD1 (6 bases). Looked up from germline, CDR1 is DFQATT and CDR2 is SNEGSKA (reference sequence). V was pared by 6 bases and J by 4 bases, with 13 bases between. This CDR3 region has 13 residues. CDR3 nucleotide sequence: TGCAGTGCCCGGGACATAGGGAATCAGCCCCAGCATTTT. Its translation is CSARDIGNQPQHF.

The chain links TRBV12-3 or TRBV12-4 to TRBJ2-1; TRBD2 aligns across 7 bases. The CDR3 has 15 residues. Unmatched junction bases numbered 12, after V lost 5 bases and J lost 8 bases. CDR3 in amino acids: CASSGTTLRGDEQFF. The CDR3 bases are TGTGCCAGCAGTGGGACTACCTTGAGAGGCGATGAGCAGTTCTTC.

This chain joins TRBV24-1 and TRBJ2-1, with 8 bases aligning to TRBD2. The CDR3 covers 16 residues. From germline, CDR1 is KGHDR and CDR2 SFDVKD. V lost 2 bases and J lost 4; bases outside the gene matches: 6. This CDR3 is CATSDSTSDVYNEQFF. The CDR3 DNA follows: TGTGCCACCAGTGATTCGACTAGCGACGTATACAATGAGCAGTTCTTC.

The V and J genes are TRBV18 and TRBJ1-1, with 9 bases identical to TRBD1. CDR1 and CDR2 (germline): KGHSH, LQKENI. The CDR3 consists of 15 residues. V dropped 3 bases and J dropped 7; count of bases not matched to a gene: 9. Written as DNA, the CDR3 is TGTGCCAGCTCACCGGACAGGGGAAGTTCGGGTGAAGCTTTCTTT. Encoded protein: CASSPDRGSSGEAFF. The full variable domain, completed using reference TRBV18 and TRBJ1-1, is NAGVMQNPRHLVRRRGQEARLRCSPMKGHSHVYWYRQLPEEGLKFMVYLQKENIIDESGMPKERFSAEFPKEGPSILRIQQVVRGDSAAYFCASSPDRGSSGEAFFGQGTRLTVV.

This clonotype was observed a few times. The chain has TRBV20-1 and TRBJ2-5; the D is unclear. Trimming shortened V by 3 bases and J by 4 bases, and 9 bases separated the two germline ends. Germline CDR1 and CDR2: DFQATT and SNEGSKA (reference sequence). This CDR3 has 12 amino acids. Here the CDR3 DNA reads TGCAGTGCTAGCGGGTTGGGAGAGACCCAGTACTTC. Its protein is CSASGLGETQYF.

This chain joins TRBV4-3 and TRBJ1-4; either TRBD1 or TRBD2 may supply D (5 bases each). The tail of the sequence fits TRBJ2-2 better, so the J call may be wrong. CDR1 LGHNA and CDR2 YSLEER come from the germline V gene. The CDR3 is 13 residues long. The CDR3 region has the DNA TGCGCCAGCAGCCAAGAGGGACGGGAGGAGCTGTTTTTT. Translating it yields CASSQEGREELFF.

The rearrangement links TRBV11-2 to TRBJ2-1; D gene unclear. The V gene lost 3 bases and the J gene lost 2 bases, with 8 bases spanning the gap. CDR1 is SGHAT, CDR2 FQNNGV, per germline. The CDR3 sequence is 14 residues long. As DNA, the CDR3 is TGTGCCAGCAGCTTGGAACAGACCTACAATGAGCAGTTCTTC. This codes for CASSLEQTYNEQFF.

This clonotype was recorded many times. This sequence joins TRBV7-2 and TRBJ1-6; 7 positions match TRBD1. The CDR3 covers 16 residues. Germline CDR1 is SGHTA and CDR2 is FQGNSA. V lost 5 bases to trimming and J lost 7 bases; unmatched junction nucleotides: 11. Here the CDR3 DNA reads TGTGCCAGCAGCCTCATACAGGGGTGGCAGAATTCACCCCTCCACTTT. This sequence encodes CASSLIQGWQNSPLHF.